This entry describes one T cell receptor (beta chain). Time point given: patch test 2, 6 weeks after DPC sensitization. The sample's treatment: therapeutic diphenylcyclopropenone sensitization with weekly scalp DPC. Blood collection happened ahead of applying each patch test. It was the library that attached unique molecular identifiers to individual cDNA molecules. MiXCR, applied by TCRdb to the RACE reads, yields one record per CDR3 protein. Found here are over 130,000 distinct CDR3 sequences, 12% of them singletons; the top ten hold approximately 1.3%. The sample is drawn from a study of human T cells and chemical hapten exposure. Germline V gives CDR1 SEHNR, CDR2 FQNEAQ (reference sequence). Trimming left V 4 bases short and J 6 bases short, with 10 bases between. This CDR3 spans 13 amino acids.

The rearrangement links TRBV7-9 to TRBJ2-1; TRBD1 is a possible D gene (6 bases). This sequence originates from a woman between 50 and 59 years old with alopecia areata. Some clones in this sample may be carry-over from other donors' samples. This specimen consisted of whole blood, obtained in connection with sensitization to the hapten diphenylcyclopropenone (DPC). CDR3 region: CASSSWTVNEQFF. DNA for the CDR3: TGTGCCAGCAGCTCCTGGACAGTCAATGAGCAGTTCTTC.